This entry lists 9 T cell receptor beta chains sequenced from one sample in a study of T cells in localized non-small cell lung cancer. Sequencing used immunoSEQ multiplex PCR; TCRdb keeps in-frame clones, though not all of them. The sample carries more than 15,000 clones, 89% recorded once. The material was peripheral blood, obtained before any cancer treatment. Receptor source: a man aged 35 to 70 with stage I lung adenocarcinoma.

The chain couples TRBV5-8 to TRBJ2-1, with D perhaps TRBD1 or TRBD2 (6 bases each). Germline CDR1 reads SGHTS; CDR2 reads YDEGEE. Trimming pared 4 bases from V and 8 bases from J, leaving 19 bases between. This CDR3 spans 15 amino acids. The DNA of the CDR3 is TGTGCCAGCAGCCCCCGGGACAAGGGAGGCCATGAGCAGTTCTTC. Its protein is CASSPRDKGGHEQFF.

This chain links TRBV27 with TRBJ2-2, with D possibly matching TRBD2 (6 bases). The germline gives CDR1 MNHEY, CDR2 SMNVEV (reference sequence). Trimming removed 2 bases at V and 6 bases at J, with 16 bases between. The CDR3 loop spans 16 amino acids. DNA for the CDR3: TGTGCCAGCAGTTTAGGAAGCACCCGGAGGGCCGGGGAGCTGTTTTTT. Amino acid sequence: CASSLGSTRRAGELFF.

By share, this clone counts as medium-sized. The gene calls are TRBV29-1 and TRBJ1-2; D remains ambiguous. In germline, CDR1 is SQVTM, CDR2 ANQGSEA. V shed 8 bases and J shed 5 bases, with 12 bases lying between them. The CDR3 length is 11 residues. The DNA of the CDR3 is TGCAGCACGCTAGAGGATTATGGCTACACCTTC. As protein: CSTLEDYGYTF.

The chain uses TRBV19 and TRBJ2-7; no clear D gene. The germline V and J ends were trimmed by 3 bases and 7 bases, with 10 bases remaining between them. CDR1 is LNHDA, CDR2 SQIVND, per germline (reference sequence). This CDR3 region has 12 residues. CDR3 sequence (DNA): TGTGCCAGTAGTATGAAGGGCCGGGAGCAGTACTTC. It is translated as CASSMKGREQYF.

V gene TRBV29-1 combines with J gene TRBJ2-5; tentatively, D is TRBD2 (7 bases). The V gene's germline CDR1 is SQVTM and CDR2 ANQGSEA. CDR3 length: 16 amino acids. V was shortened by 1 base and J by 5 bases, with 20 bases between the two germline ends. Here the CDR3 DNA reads TGCAGCGTTGAAGTTTGGGTCGGGGGGCTTTGGGAGACCCAGTACTTC. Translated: CSVEVWVGGLWETQYF.

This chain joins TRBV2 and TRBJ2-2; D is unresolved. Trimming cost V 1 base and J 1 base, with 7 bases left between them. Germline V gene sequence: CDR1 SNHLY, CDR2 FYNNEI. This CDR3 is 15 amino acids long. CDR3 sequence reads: CASSEVPLNTGELFF. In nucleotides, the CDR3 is TGTGCCAGCAGTGAAGTCCCCCTGAACACCGGGGAGCTGTTTTTT.

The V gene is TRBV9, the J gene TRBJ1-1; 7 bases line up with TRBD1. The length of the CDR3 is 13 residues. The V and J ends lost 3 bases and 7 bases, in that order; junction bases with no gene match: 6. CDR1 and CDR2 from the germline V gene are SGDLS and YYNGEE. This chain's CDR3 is CASSAWTGDEAFF. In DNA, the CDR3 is TGTGCCAGCAGCGCCTGGACAGGAGATGAAGCTTTCTTT. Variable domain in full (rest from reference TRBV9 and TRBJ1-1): DSGVTQTPKHLITATGQRVTLRCSPRSGDLSVYWYQQSLDQGLQFLIQYYNGEERAKGNILERFSAQQFPDLHSELNLSSLELGDSALYFCASSAWTGDEAFFGQGTRLTVV.

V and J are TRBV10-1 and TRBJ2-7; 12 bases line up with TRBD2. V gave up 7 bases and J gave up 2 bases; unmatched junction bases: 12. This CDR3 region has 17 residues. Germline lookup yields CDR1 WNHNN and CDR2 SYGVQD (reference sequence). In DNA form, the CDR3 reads TGCGCCAGCATGTTGAGACTAGCGGGAGTAGGCACCTACGAGCAGTACTTC. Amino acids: CASMLRLAGVGTYEQYF.

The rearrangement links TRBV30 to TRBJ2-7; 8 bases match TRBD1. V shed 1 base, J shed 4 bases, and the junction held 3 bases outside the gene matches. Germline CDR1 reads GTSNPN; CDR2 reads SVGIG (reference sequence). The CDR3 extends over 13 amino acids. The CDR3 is CAWSGTGWYEQYF. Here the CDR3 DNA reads TGTGCCTGGAGTGGGACAGGGTGGTACGAGCAGTACTTC.